The clone carrying this T cell receptor beta chain has a single count. This specimen belongs to a study of tumor and adjacent non-tumor tissue in lung cancer. Germline V gene sequence: CDR1 LGHNA, CDR2 YNFKEQ. V gave up 10 bases and J gave up 2 bases, with 18 bases separating them. There are 15 residues in the CDR3. The template was RNA from unsorted bulk tissue. The normal lung tissue was taken more than 3 cm from the tumor edge. A modified ARM-PCR protocol with three rounds of nested PCR amplified TCRbeta. Each CDR3 protein gets one entry after TCRdb re-called the multiplex PCR reads with MiXCR. The sample holds 65,000 to 75,000 distinct CDR3 sequences, roughly three quarters seen once.

This chain links TRBV4-2 with TRBJ1-3; perhaps TRBD1 as D (5 bases). Material: distant non-tumor lung tissue. The TCR was taken from a man in his fifties or sixties with non-small cell lung cancer. Here the CDR3 DNA reads TGTGCCACTAGCCAAGATCGGGACCCTGGAAACACCATATATTTT. Translation: CATSQDRDPGNTIYF.